This entry is about one TCR beta chain. This record comes from a study of blood T cell repertoires in COVID-19. The method was immunoSEQ multiplex PCR; TCRdb's version includes in-frame clones alone and lacks a portion of them. This sample has roughly 350,000 clones, with 85% found just once. CDR1 is MNHNS, CDR2 SASEGT, per germline. The V end was cut by 2 bases, the J end by 10 bases, with 17 bases between. The CDR3 covers 15 residues. Sequencing was done on a sample of peripheral blood. The receptor's source is a woman in her late teens or twenties with acute or convalescent COVID-19. The rearrangement links TRBV6-1 to TRBJ1-4; tentatively, D is TRBD1 (5 bases). CDR3 in amino acids: CASSENWTKLGKLFF. Here the CDR3 DNA reads TGTGCCAGCAGTGAAAACTGGACAAAATTGGGAAAACTGTTTTTT.